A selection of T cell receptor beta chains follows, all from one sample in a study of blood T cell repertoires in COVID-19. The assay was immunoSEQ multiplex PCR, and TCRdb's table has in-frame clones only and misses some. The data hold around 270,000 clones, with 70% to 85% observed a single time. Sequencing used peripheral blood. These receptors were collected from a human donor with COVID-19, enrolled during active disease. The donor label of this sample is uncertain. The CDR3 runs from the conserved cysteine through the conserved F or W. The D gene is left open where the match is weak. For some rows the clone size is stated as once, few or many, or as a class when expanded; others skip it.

CDR3aa: CASSLAAAGGYTEAFF; CDR3nt: TGTGCCAGCAGCTTAGCGGCAGCGGGTGGGTACACTGAAGCTTTCTTT; d_gene: NA; v_gene: TRBV7-9; abundance: NA; j_gene: TRBJ1-1
CDR3aa: CASSTSGTTNEQFF; CDR3nt: TGTGCCAGCAGCACAAGCGGGACCACCAATGAGCAGTTCTTC; d_gene: TRBD2; v_gene: TRBV5-5; abundance: NA; j_gene: TRBJ2-1
CDR3aa: CASSKAGFYTNTGELFF; CDR3nt: TGTGCCAGCAGTAAGGCAGGGTTCTATACTAACACCGGGGAGCTGTTTTTT; d_gene: NA; v_gene: TRBV11-3; abundance: NA; j_gene: TRBJ2-2
CDR3aa: CASSTLGERVTQNEQFF; CDR3nt: TGTGCCAGCAGCACCCTCGGGGAGCGGGTAACACAGAATGAGCAGTTCTTC; d_gene: NA; v_gene: TRBV3-1/TRBV3-2; abundance: NA; j_gene: TRBJ2-1
CDR3aa: CASSDERISYNEQFF; CDR3nt: TGCGCCAGCAGTGATGAGCGTATCTCCTACAATGAGCAGTTCTTC; d_gene: NA; v_gene: TRBV10-1; abundance: NA; j_gene: TRBJ2-1
CDR3aa: CASSPASGERTEAFF; CDR3nt: TGTGCCAGCTCACCAGCCTCCGGGGAAAGAACTGAAGCTTTCTTT; d_gene: NA; v_gene: TRBV18; abundance: NA; j_gene: TRBJ1-1
CDR3aa: CASSFGQKDYGYTF; CDR3nt: TGCGCCAGCAGCTTCGGACAGAAAGACTATGGCTACACCTTC; d_gene: NA; v_gene: TRBV5-1; abundance: NA; j_gene: TRBJ1-2
CDR3aa: CASSEIPGQGSSHQYF; CDR3nt: TGTGCCAGCAGTGAAATCCCGGGACAGGGTTCGAGTCATCAGTACTTC; d_gene: TRBD1; v_gene: TRBV6-1; abundance: once; j_gene: TRBJ2-5
CDR3aa: CASTSDFNEQFF; CDR3nt: TGTGCCAGCACCTCGGACTTCAATGAGCAGTTCTTC; d_gene: NA; v_gene: TRBV27; abundance: NA; j_gene: TRBJ2-1
CDR3aa: CASSPAERGSYEQYF; CDR3nt: TGCGCCAGCAGCCCCGCAGAACGGGGTTCCTACGAGCAGTACTTC; d_gene: NA; v_gene: TRBV4-1; abundance: few; j_gene: TRBJ2-7
CDR3aa: CASSQPSGEQYF; CDR3nt: TGTGCCAGCAGCCAGCCCTCGGGCGAGCAGTACTTC; d_gene: NA; v_gene: TRBV3-1/TRBV3-2; abundance: NA; j_gene: TRBJ2-7
CDR3aa: CASSVGMVYGYGYTF; CDR3nt: TGTGCCAGCAGCGTAGGAATGGTCTATGGCTATGGCTACACCTTC; d_gene: NA; v_gene: TRBV9; abundance: NA; j_gene: TRBJ1-2
CDR3aa: CASSSGGRVNTGELFF; CDR3nt: TGTGCCAGCAGCTCTGGGGGCAGGGTCAACACCGGGGAGCTGTTTTTT; d_gene: NA; v_gene: TRBV5-4; abundance: few; j_gene: TRBJ2-2
CDR3aa: CASSLSGGQGLLNTEAFF; CDR3nt: TGTGCCAGCAGTTTATCGGGTGGTCAGGGATTACTGAACACTGAAGCTTTCTTT; d_gene: NA; v_gene: TRBV27; abundance: NA; j_gene: TRBJ1-1
CDR3aa: CASSLAPIARGPYGYTF; CDR3nt: TGTGCCAGCAGCTTAGCGCCTATAGCCAGGGGACCCTATGGCTACACCTTC; d_gene: NA; v_gene: TRBV7-8; abundance: NA; j_gene: TRBJ1-2
CDR3aa: CASSLDRGTRGNTIYF; CDR3nt: TGTGCCAGCAGCTTAGACAGGGGGACTCGTGGAAACACCATATATTTT; d_gene: TRBD1; v_gene: TRBV5-6; abundance: NA; j_gene: TRBJ1-3
CDR3aa: CASSLQGPGGTEAFF; CDR3nt: TGTGCCAGCAGTTTACAGGGCCCCGGCGGCACTGAAGCTTTCTTT; d_gene: NA; v_gene: TRBV28; abundance: NA; j_gene: TRBJ1-1
CDR3aa: CASSATGTGDQPQHF; CDR3nt: TGTGCCAGCAGCGCGACAGGGACTGGCGATCAGCCCCAGCATTTT; d_gene: TRBD1; v_gene: TRBV7-2; abundance: NA; j_gene: TRBJ1-5
CDR3aa: CASSSLPGQPYEQYF; CDR3nt: TGTGCCAGCAGCTCATTACCGGGACAGCCCTACGAGCAGTACTTC; d_gene: TRBD1; v_gene: TRBV6-5; abundance: once; j_gene: TRBJ2-7
CDR3aa: CASSERRDRRTEAFF; CDR3nt: TGCGCCAGCAGTGAGAGAAGGGACAGGAGGACTGAAGCTTTCTTT; d_gene: TRBD1; v_gene: TRBV10-1; abundance: NA; j_gene: TRBJ1-1
CDR3aa: CATRQTGTEKLFF; CDR3nt: TGTGCCACCAGACAGACAGGGACGGAAAAACTGTTTTTT; d_gene: TRBD1; v_gene: TRBV24-1; abundance: NA; j_gene: TRBJ1-4
CDR3aa: CASSYRRWGQPQHF; CDR3nt: TGTGCCAGCAGTTACCGCCGATGGGGCCAGCCCCAGCATTTT; d_gene: NA; v_gene: TRBV6-6; abundance: NA; j_gene: TRBJ1-5
CDR3aa: CASSFRTGVNEQFF; CDR3nt: TGTGCCAGCAGCTTCCGTACGGGAGTGAATGAGCAGTTCTTC; d_gene: NA; v_gene: TRBV5-4; abundance: few; j_gene: TRBJ2-1
CDR3aa: CASSLSGQAAYEQYF; CDR3nt: TGTGCCAGCAGCTTATCGGGACAGGCTGCCTACGAGCAGTACTTC; d_gene: TRBD1; v_gene: TRBV11-3; abundance: NA; j_gene: TRBJ2-7
CDR3aa: CASSETQNYGYTF; CDR3nt: TGTGCCAGCAGTGAAACCCAGAACTATGGCTACACCTTC; d_gene: NA; v_gene: TRBV6-1; abundance: NA; j_gene: TRBJ1-2
CDR3aa: CAISESPQGTSYTF; CDR3nt: TGTGCCATCAGTGAGTCCCCACAGGGTACGAGCTACACCTTC; d_gene: NA; v_gene: TRBV10-3; abundance: NA; j_gene: TRBJ1-2
CDR3aa: CSVAGALNTEAFF; CDR3nt: TGCAGCGTCGCAGGGGCATTGAACACTGAAGCTTTCTTT; d_gene: NA; v_gene: TRBV29-1; abundance: once; j_gene: TRBJ1-1
CDR3aa: CASSLGPAELQETQYF; CDR3nt: TGTGCCAGCAGCTTAGGCCCAGCGGAGCTCCAAGAGACCCAGTACTTC; d_gene: NA; v_gene: TRBV7-9; abundance: NA; j_gene: TRBJ2-5
CDR3aa: CASSLASRDYGYTF; CDR3nt: TGTGCCAGCAGCTTAGCTTCGCGGGACTATGGCTACACCTTC; d_gene: NA; v_gene: TRBV11-2; abundance: NA; j_gene: TRBJ1-2
CDR3aa: CASSYSQVRGTEAFF; CDR3nt: TGTGCCAGCAGTTACTCCCAAGTTCGAGGAACTGAAGCTTTCTTT; d_gene: NA; v_gene: TRBV6-6; abundance: NA; j_gene: TRBJ1-1
CDR3aa: CASSSRGLYNEQFF; CDR3nt: TGTGCCAGCAGTTCAAGGGGGCTCTACAATGAGCAGTTCTTC; d_gene: TRBD1; v_gene: TRBV27; abundance: NA; j_gene: TRBJ2-1
CDR3aa: CASSVGTSGSYEQYF; CDR3nt: TGTGCCAGCAGCGTCGGGACTAGCGGCTCCTACGAGCAGTACTTC; d_gene: TRBD2; v_gene: TRBV9; abundance: few; j_gene: TRBJ2-7
CDR3aa: CASSLGGRSTDTQYF; CDR3nt: TGTGCCAGCAGCTTAGGGGGCAGGTCCACAGATACGCAGTATTTT; d_gene: NA; v_gene: TRBV7-2; abundance: NA; j_gene: TRBJ2-3
CDR3aa: CASSLLITVGQNNEQFF; CDR3nt: TGTGCCAGCAGCTTGTTAATAACGGTTGGACAGAACAATGAGCAGTTCTTC; d_gene: NA; v_gene: TRBV5-6; abundance: NA; j_gene: TRBJ2-1
CDR3aa: CASSLTGGPNYGYTF; CDR3nt: TGTGCCAGCAGCTTAACGGGGGGACCTAACTATGGCTACACCTTC; d_gene: NA; v_gene: TRBV7-2; abundance: once; j_gene: TRBJ1-2
CDR3aa: CATSRPTGGFYGYTF; CDR3nt: TGTGCCACCAGCAGACCTACAGGGGGTTTCTATGGCTACACCTTC; d_gene: TRBD1; v_gene: TRBV15; abundance: few; j_gene: TRBJ1-2
CDR3aa: CASSLKPRGSRYNEQFF; CDR3nt: TGTGCCAGCAGCTTAAAACCTAGAGGGAGCAGATACAATGAGCAGTTCTTC; d_gene: NA; v_gene: TRBV7-9; abundance: once; j_gene: TRBJ2-1
CDR3aa: CASRDFSGETNEKLFF; CDR3nt: TGTGCCAGTAGGGACTTCTCCGGGGAAACTAATGAAAAACTGTTTTTT; d_gene: NA; v_gene: TRBV19; abundance: NA; j_gene: TRBJ1-4
CDR3aa: CASRTGLDNTGELFF; CDR3nt: TGTGCCAGTAGAACGGGACTAGATAACACCGGGGAGCTGTTTTTT; d_gene: TRBD2; v_gene: TRBV19; abundance: NA; j_gene: TRBJ2-2
CDR3aa: CSAVKNTEAFF; CDR3nt: TGCAGTGCTGTAAAGAACACTGAAGCTTTCTTT; d_gene: NA; v_gene: TRBV20-1; abundance: NA; j_gene: TRBJ1-1
CDR3aa: CASSTDPTSGTSTDTQYF; CDR3nt: TGCGCCAGCAGCACTGACCCAACCTCCGGGACTAGCACAGATACGCAGTATTTT; d_gene: NA; v_gene: TRBV5-1; abundance: NA; j_gene: TRBJ2-3
CDR3aa: CASSLLAGVGTDTQYF; CDR3nt: TGTGCCAGCAGTTTACTAGCGGGAGTGGGCACAGATACGCAGTATTTT; d_gene: TRBD2; v_gene: TRBV27; abundance: once; j_gene: TRBJ2-3
CDR3aa: CASSYSWGDTEAFF; CDR3nt: TGTGCCAGCAGTTACTCATGGGGAGACACTGAAGCTTTCTTT; d_gene: NA; v_gene: TRBV6-5; abundance: NA; j_gene: TRBJ1-1
CDR3aa: CASSFISGTDTQYF; CDR3nt: TGTGCCAGCAGTTTCATTTCGGGCACAGATACGCAGTATTTT; d_gene: NA; v_gene: TRBV28; abundance: few; j_gene: TRBJ2-3
CDR3aa: CSASSGRGYNEQFF; CDR3nt: TGCAGTGCTAGTAGCGGGAGGGGTTACAATGAGCAGTTCTTC; d_gene: TRBD2; v_gene: TRBV20-1; abundance: NA; j_gene: TRBJ2-1
CDR3aa: CASSQGGTGPLGAFF; CDR3nt: TGTGCCAGCAGCCAAGGGGGGACAGGCCCTCTGGGGGCTTTCTTT; d_gene: TRBD1; v_gene: TRBV3-1/TRBV3-2; abundance: once; j_gene: TRBJ1-1
CDR3aa: CSVDSGFGYTEAFF; CDR3nt: TGCAGCGTTGATTCGGGTTTTGGGTACACTGAAGCTTTCTTT; d_gene: NA; v_gene: TRBV29-1; abundance: once; j_gene: TRBJ1-1
CDR3aa: CASKDTGYTEAFF; CDR3nt: TGTGCCAGCAAGGATACAGGGTACACTGAAGCTTTCTTT; d_gene: NA; v_gene: TRBV27; abundance: NA; j_gene: TRBJ1-1
CDR3aa: CASSFTGVYNEQFF; CDR3nt: TGTGCCAGCAGTTTTACAGGGGTCTACAATGAGCAGTTCTTC; d_gene: TRBD1; v_gene: TRBV27; abundance: NA; j_gene: TRBJ2-1
CDR3aa: CATLQRSQFSGANVLTF; CDR3nt: TGTGCCACCCTCCAGCGGAGCCAATTCTCTGGGGCCAACGTCCTGACTTTC; d_gene: NA; v_gene: TRBV27; abundance: NA; j_gene: TRBJ2-6
CDR3aa: CASSYSDTEAFF; CDR3nt: TGTGCCAGCAGCTACAGTGACACTGAAGCTTTCTTT; d_gene: NA; v_gene: TRBV11-2; abundance: NA; j_gene: TRBJ1-1
CDR3aa: CASSPKGADGYTF; CDR3nt: TGTGCCAGCAGCCCGAAGGGGGCGGATGGCTACACCTTC; d_gene: TRBD1; v_gene: TRBV5-6; abundance: NA; j_gene: TRBJ1-2
CDR3aa: CASSTDRGLARNTGELFF; CDR3nt: TGTGCCAGCAGCACAGACAGGGGACTAGCAAGGAACACCGGGGAGCTGTTTTTT; d_gene: NA; v_gene: TRBV21-1; abundance: NA; j_gene: TRBJ2-2
CDR3aa: CASSGQGRQPQHF; CDR3nt: TGTGCCAGCAGTGGACAGGGAAGGCAGCCCCAGCATTTT; d_gene: TRBD1; v_gene: TRBV2; abundance: NA; j_gene: TRBJ1-5